This entry lists 2 T cell receptor beta chains sequenced from one sample in a study of T cell changes during pregnancy in multiple sclerosis (dated by TCRdb to 2018 to 2020). Library method: the immunoSEQ multiplex PCR assay. TCRdb took this table from immuneACCESS and kept in-frame rearrangements with V and J called. Such tables lack part of the clones; where checked against another copy, unresolved V genes explain under half of the gap, and the rest is unexplained. The sample profile shows about 110,000 clones; under 95% of them were found once. The top ten clonotypes cover less than 0.85% of the sample. The starting material was peripheral blood, obtained in the third trimester of pregnancy. These receptors were collected from a female donor in good health, enrolled as a control in a pregnancy study.

The chain carries TRBV11-3 and TRBJ2-1, with D perhaps matching TRBD2 (7 bases). The CDR3 is 12 amino acids. With 5 bases removed from V and 8 bases from J, the gap between germline ends came to 10 bases. Germline-derived CDR1 and CDR2 are SGHNT and YENEEA. The CDR3 region is CASSRGADEQFF. The CDR3 bases are TGTGCCAGCAGCCGGGGGGCCGATGAGCAGTTCTTC.

The gene calls are TRBV9 and TRBJ2-2; 10 bases line up with TRBD2. This CDR3 has 17 amino acids. With 4 bases clipped from V and 4 bases from J, the junction kept 10 bases outside the gene matches. Germline CDR1 reads SGDLS; CDR2 reads YYNGEE. CDR3 in amino acids: CASSPLPVAGGTGELFF. The DNA of the CDR3 is TGTGCCAGCAGCCCCCTGCCGGTAGCGGGGGGCACCGGGGAGCTGTTTTTT.